This T cell receptor (beta chain) comes out of a study of PD-L1 blockade in urothelial cancer. The sample's time point: pretreatment peripheral blood. This table comes from immunoSEQ multiplex PCR, and its TCRdb copy is limited to in-frame clones, with some not included. The table lists over 30,000 clones, around 82% of them singletons. Per germline, CDR1 SGHTA and CDR2 FQGNSA. V shed 5 bases and J shed 6 bases, with 20 bases lying between them. CDR3 size: 15 residues. Source: PBMCs, taken around atezolizumab (anti-PD-L1) treatment. The TCR sequence derives from a man in his 60s with urothelial cancer. The rearrangement joins TRBV7-2 to TRBJ2-7; maybe TRBD1 (5 bases). The CDR3 bases are TGTGCCAGCAGCCTCTTCCAGGGCTCGGGCGGCGAGCAGTACTTC. Translated, it gives CASSLFQGSGGEQYF.